The rows below give T cell receptor beta chains drawn from one sample of a study of blood T cell repertoires in COVID-19. Only in-frame clones appear in the TCRdb table, and some are missing; sequencing was by immunoSEQ multiplex PCR. The repertoire holds around 200,000 clones, less than 90% seen once, with roughly 0.69% in the top ten. The sample comprised peripheral blood. These receptors were collected from a man aged 35 to 55 with acute or convalescent COVID-19. CDR3s include the opening cysteine and the closing phenylalanine or tryptophan. Fields, in order: J gene, V gene, CDR3 protein.

>TRBJ2-7|TRBV27
CASSYLRERGGYEQYF
>TRBJ2-7|TRBV9
CASSPSTSYEQYF
>TRBJ1-5|TRBV28
CASRRGGAGNQPQHF
>TRBJ1-4|TRBV2
CASSTGGGEKLFF
>TRBJ2-1|TRBV11-3
CASSLGDGDEQFF
>TRBJ1-4|TRBV4-3
CASSQDWGTGDGEKLFF
>TRBJ1-2|TRBV24-1
CATSQGGYGYTF
>TRBJ2-1|TRBV15
CATSRTGTAYNEQFF
>TRBJ2-5|TRBV4-1
CASSQDPSGEQETQYF
>TRBJ1-5|TRBV6-1
CASSDIGGGGGNQPQHF
>TRBJ2-6|TRBV19
CASRQGLALSGANVLTF
>TRBJ1-5|TRBV19
CASSMRSQNSNQPQHF
>TRBJ2-5|TRBV28
CASSSPPSGETQYF
>TRBJ2-3|TRBV6-2/TRBV6-3
CASRPTGTDTQYF
>TRBJ1-6|TRBV5-8
CASSLLSSYGGWSYNSPLHF
>TRBJ2-7|TRBV9
CASSVGPLGRGEQYF
>TRBJ2-7|TRBV4-1
CASSPLTQGDYEQYF
>TRBJ1-2|TRBV9
CASSVATEVRAEGYTF
>TRBJ2-5|TRBV4-1
CASSQWEGNQETQYF
>TRBJ1-2|TRBV19
CASRNAPGTGKFLDGYTF
>TRBJ1-2|TRBV13
CASSLTKMDSYGYTF
>TRBJ2-3|TRBV7-2
CASSLWTSGRASTDTQYF
>TRBJ1-3|TRBV5-6
CASSRRGRVGNTIYF
>TRBJ1-1|TRBV5-1
CASSLSAAGRGKDTEAFF
>TRBJ1-2|TRBV6-5
CASRVTGAKGYTF
>TRBJ2-7|TRBV16
CASSQSGLLGSYEQYF
>TRBJ2-1|TRBV28
CASRYGVARNEQFF
>TRBJ2-3|TRBV7-6
CASSLAGGSTDTQYF
>TRBJ1-3|TRBV25-1
CASSALGTGSGNTIYF
>TRBJ1-4|TRBV14
CASSSGTGNEKLFF
>TRBJ2-7|TRBV27
CASSLNDRGIYEQYF
>TRBJ2-7|TRBV5-4
CASSEQGYEQYF
>TRBJ2-3|TRBV9
CASSVGGTGQAQYF
>TRBJ1-5|TRBV7-9
CASSLDEAGNQPQHF
>TRBJ2-5|TRBV7-9
CASSLVSVQETQYF
>TRBJ2-5|TRBV10-2
CASSELRARDQYF
>TRBJ1-1|TRBV7-8
CASSPGRGRISINGTEAFF
>TRBJ2-7|TRBV10-1
CASTNGGYEQYF
>TRBJ1-4|TRBV5-5
CASRATTGGASEKLFF
>TRBJ1-5|TRBV27
CASRTGVGGPQHF
>TRBJ1-1|TRBV12-3/TRBV12-4
CASSFGEPTEAFF
>TRBJ1-1|TRBV7-6
CASSATPGGTEAFF
>TRBJ2-2|TRBV20-1
CSARGDGELFF
>TRBJ2-7|TRBV27
CASRDTGLARNEQYF
>TRBJ1-4|TRBV2
CASSEAWGTDEKLFF
>TRBJ2-1|TRBV7-9
CASSFFLAGGRINEQFF
>TRBJ1-5|TRBV28
CASSLTGVNQPQHF
>TRBJ2-3|TRBV27
CASSLQQGDTQYF
>TRBJ2-7|TRBV15
CATSRVPEHFYEQYF
>TRBJ2-7|TRBV11-1
CASSPPSTGHYEQYF
>TRBJ1-5|TRBV19
CASTRQGGQPQHF
>TRBJ2-1|TRBV5-8
CASSSFDSNEQFF
>TRBJ2-6|TRBV18
CASSPRLTGGSGANVLTF